This is a list of T cell receptor beta chains from one sample in a study of cytomegalovirus exposure and HLA in healthy donors. Assay: immunoSEQ multiplex PCR; the TCRdb copy retains only in-frame clones and omits some. The sample carries 40,000 to 50,000 clones, roughly 76% recorded once. The sample consisted of PBMCs. The receptors shown here come from a man aged 25-45 years in good health and CMV-seronegative. Both conserved end residues are part of each CDR3. The order of the fields is CDR3 length, J gene, V gene, CDR3 protein.

>14|TRBJ1-1|TRBV14
CASSWGQGTTEAFF
>15|TRBJ1-5|TRBV19
CASSMRWQGSQPQHF
>16|TRBJ2-7|TRBV6-1
CASSELRAGATYEQYF
>18|TRBJ1-1|TRBV6-1
CASSEKKTRTGLNTEAFF
>16|TRBJ2-5|TRBV30
CAWKESSGRAKETQYF
>13|TRBJ2-1|TRBV7-9
CASSLTGYNEQFF
>14|TRBJ1-2|TRBV25-1
CASSDRTTNYGYTF
>14|TRBJ1-5|TRBV2
CASRETGIGEPQHF
>13|TRBJ1-1|TRBV7-8
CASSLRFDTEAFF
>13|TRBJ1-1|TRBV6-5
CASRTGWGTEAFF
>16|TRBJ2-3|TRBV2
CASSENRGMSTDTQYF
>15|TRBJ1-4|TRBV18
CASSPSGRENEKLFF
>14|TRBJ2-5|TRBV30
CAWSKGAVRETQYF
>15|TRBJ1-1|TRBV19
CASSLGALGNTEAFF
>15|TRBJ2-1|TRBV4-2
CASSAGTSGNNEQFF
>13|TRBJ2-5|TRBV2
CASRQGGQETQYF
>14|TRBJ1-6|TRBV2
CASGVGGLSSPLHF
>15|TRBJ2-7|TRBV5-1
CASSLNVGSSYEQYF
>15|TRBJ2-2|TRBV19
CASSIEGHNTGELFF
>16|TRBJ2-1|TRBV5-1
CASSLNSGSAYNEQFF
>14|TRBJ1-2|TRBV28
CASSFDRSLGGYTF